Following are 8 T cell receptor beta chains from one sample sequenced in a study of early T cells in non-severe SARS-CoV-2 infection. Each CDR3 protein is one row after TCRdb ran MiXCR on the 5' RACE reads. The table lists about 58,000 distinct CDR3 sequences, 9.5% to 15% of them singletons. The sequencing sample was made of whole blood. Receptors were obtained from an adult who was a healthcare worker with PCR-confirmed SARS-CoV-2 infection or an uninfected control (not recorded which).

V and J are TRBV20-1 and TRBJ1-1, with 8 bases lining up with TRBD1. The ends lost 6 bases at V and 6 bases at J; junction bases unmatched: 12. The CDR3 has 14 residues. Germline CDR1 is DFQATT and CDR2 is SNEGSKA (reference sequence). CDR3 protein: CSAPRGQGVSEAFF. The DNA for the CDR3 is TGCAGTGCCCCTCGCGGACAGGGAGTATCTGAAGCTTTCTTT.

Many counts were recorded for this clonotype. CDR3 amino acids: CASSFQTGEQYF. In DNA, the CDR3 is TGTGCCAGCAGTTTCCAAACCGGCGAGCAGTACTTC. The chain joins TRBV28 to TRBJ2-7; no definite D call. The CDR3 spans 12 residues. The V gene lost 3 bases and the J gene lost 6 bases, with 9 bases spanning the gap. Germline V gene lookup returns CDR1 MDHEN and CDR2 SYDVKM.

This clonotype appeared a few times. DNA for the CDR3: TGTGCCAGCAGCTCCTACGGATCCAGGGGGAATTGGTTTGATACGCAGTATTTT. Its translation is CASSSYGSRGNWFDTQYF. The V and J genes are TRBV6-2 or TRBV6-3 and TRBJ2-3; 7 bases agree with TRBD1. Trimming cost V 6 bases and J 6 bases; bases outside gene matches: 21. The CDR3 extends over 18 amino acids. Per germline, CDR1 MNHEY and CDR2 SVGEGT.

This CDR3 reads CASTSRGVSSGANVLTF. The CDR3 DNA follows: TGTGCCAGTACATCCCGGGGGGTCAGCTCTGGGGCCAACGTCCTGACTTTC. The J gene is TRBJ2-6, the V gene TRBV19; 7 bases agree with TRBD2. The J segment lost 0 bases and the V segment lost 7 bases, leaving 9 bases of the junction unmatched. Germline V CDR1 and CDR2: LNHDA, SQIVND (reference sequence). The CDR3 runs to 17 residues.

This rearrangement joins TRBV20-1 to TRBJ1-1; D not certain. The CDR3 runs 12 residues. V was pared by 3 bases and J by 2 bases, with 7 bases between. The germline CDR1 and CDR2 sequences are DFQATT and SNEGSKA (reference sequence). CDR3 region: CSASLDNTEAFF. Written as DNA, the CDR3 is TGCAGTGCTAGCCTTGACAACACTGAAGCTTTCTTT.

This clonotype rates as medium-sized. The chain combines TRBV5-1 with TRBJ2-5; TRBD1 matches at 9 bases. V trimming: 3 bases; J trimming: 6 bases; junction bases outside the gene matches: 12. CDR3 length: 16 residues. CDR1 and CDR2 (germline): SGHRS, YFSETQ. Here the CDR3 DNA reads TGCGCCAGCAGCTCCGGACAGGGGACGTCCCCGAAGACCCAGTACTTC. Translation gives CASSSGQGTSPKTQYF.

This clonotype was detected a few times. The V gene is TRBV7-7, the J gene TRBJ2-3; possibly TRBD1 for D (6 bases). Germline V gene lookup returns CDR1 SSHAT and CDR2 FNYEAQ (reference sequence). V was cut by 6 bases and J by 0 bases, with 13 bases left in between. The CDR3 loop spans 15 amino acids. For the CDR3, the DNA is TGTGCCAGCAGTAGGGGGACAACTAGCACAGATACGCAGTATTTT. This translates into CASSRGTTSTDTQYF.

This clonotype has a count of ten or more. The chain employs TRBV2 and TRBJ2-7; 7 positions agree with TRBD2. The germline gives CDR1 SNHLY, CDR2 FYNNEI. This CDR3 spans 14 amino acids. With V trimmed by 6 bases and J by 4 bases, 9 bases remained unmatched. CDR3 in amino acids: CASSSPGLPYEQYF. As DNA, the CDR3 is TGTGCCAGCAGCAGCCCGGGACTACCATACGAGCAGTACTTC.